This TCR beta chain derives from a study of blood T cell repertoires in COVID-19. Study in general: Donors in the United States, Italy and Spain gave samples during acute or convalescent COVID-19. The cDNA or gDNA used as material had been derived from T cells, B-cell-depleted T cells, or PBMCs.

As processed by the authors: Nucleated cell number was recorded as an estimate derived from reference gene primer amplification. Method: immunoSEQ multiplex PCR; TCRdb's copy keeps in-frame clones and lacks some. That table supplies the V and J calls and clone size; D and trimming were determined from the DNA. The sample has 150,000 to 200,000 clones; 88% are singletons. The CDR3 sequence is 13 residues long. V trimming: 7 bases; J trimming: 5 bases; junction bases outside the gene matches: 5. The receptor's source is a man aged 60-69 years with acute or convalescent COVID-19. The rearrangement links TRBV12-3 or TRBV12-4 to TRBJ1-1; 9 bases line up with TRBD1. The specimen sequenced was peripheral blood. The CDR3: CASIETGGTEAFF. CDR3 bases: TGTGCCAGCATCGAGACAGGGGGGACTGAAGCTTTCTTT.